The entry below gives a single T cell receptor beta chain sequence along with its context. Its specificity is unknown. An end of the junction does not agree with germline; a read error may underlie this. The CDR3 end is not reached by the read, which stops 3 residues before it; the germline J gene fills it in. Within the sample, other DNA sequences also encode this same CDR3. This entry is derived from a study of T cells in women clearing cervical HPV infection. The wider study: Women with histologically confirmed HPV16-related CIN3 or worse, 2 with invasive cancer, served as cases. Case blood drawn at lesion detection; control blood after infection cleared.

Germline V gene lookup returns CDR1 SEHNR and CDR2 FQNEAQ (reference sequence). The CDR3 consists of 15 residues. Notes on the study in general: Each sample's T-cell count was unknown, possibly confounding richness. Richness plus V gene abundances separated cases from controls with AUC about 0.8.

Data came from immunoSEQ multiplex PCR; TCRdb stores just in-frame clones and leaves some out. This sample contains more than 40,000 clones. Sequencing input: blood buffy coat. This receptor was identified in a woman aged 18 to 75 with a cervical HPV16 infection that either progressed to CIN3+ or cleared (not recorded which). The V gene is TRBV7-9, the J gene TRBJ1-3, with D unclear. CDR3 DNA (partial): TGTGCCATCCTCGACGGAGCGAGCTCTGGAAACACG. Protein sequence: CAILDGASSGNT. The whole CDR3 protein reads CAILDGASSGNTIYF.